The T cell receptor beta chain described here comes from a study of technical replicates of blood from a few donors. Assay used: immunoSEQ multiplex PCR; TCRdb lists only in-frame clones, some missing. The sample carries about 66,000 clones, 95% to 98% recorded once. The origin of this receptor is a human donor in good health. The sample was T cells isolated from PBMCs.

CDR3 nucleotides: TGCGCCAGCAGCCAAGACTATAGCGGGAGGTTCAATGAGCAGTTCTTC. Its protein product is CASSQDYSGRFNEQFF. J is TRBJ2-1 and V is TRBV4-3; 10 bases map to TRBD2. V gave up 0 bases and J gave up 6 bases; unmatched junction bases: 5. The CDR3 contains 16 residues. The germline CDR1 and CDR2 sequences are LGHNA and YSLEER.